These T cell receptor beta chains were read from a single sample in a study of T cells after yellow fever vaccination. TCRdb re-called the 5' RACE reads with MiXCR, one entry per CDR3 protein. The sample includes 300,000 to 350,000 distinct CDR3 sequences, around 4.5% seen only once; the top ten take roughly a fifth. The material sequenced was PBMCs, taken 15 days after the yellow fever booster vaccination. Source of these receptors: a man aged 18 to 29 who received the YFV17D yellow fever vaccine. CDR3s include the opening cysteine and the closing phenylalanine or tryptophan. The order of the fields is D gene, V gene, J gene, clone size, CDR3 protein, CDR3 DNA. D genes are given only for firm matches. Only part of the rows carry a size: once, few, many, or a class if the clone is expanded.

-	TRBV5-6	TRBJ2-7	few	CASSPLGISYEQYF	TGTGCCAGCAGCCCCCTAGGGATCTCCTACGAGCAGTACTTC
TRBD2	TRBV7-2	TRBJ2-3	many	CASSFSGGGTDTQYF	TGTGCCAGCAGCTTTAGCGGGGGGGGCACAGATACGCAGTATTTT
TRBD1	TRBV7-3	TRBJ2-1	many	CASSLYRGNEQFF	TGTGCCAGCAGCTTATACAGGGGGAATGAGCAGTTCTTC
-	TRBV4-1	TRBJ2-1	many	CASSQLGGEQFF	TGCGCCAGCAGTCAACTTGGGGGTGAGCAGTTCTTC
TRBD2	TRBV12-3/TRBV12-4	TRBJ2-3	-	CASSFWVGRTSGPSSTDTQYF	TGTGCCAGCAGTTTTTGGGTTGGGCGGACTAGCGGGCCTTCTAGCACAGATACGCAGTATTTT
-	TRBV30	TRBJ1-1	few	CAWSPQNTEAFF	TGTGCCTGGAGCCCCCAGAACACTGAAGCTTTCTTT
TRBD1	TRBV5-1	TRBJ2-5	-	CASSLAGTGRETQYF	TGCGCCAGCAGCTTGGCAGGGACAGGGCGAGAGACCCAGTACTTC
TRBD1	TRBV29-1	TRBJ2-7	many	CSVGWDREGYEQYF	TGCAGCGTTGGCTGGGACAGGGAAGGATACGAGCAGTACTTC
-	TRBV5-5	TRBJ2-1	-	CASSRQGGGFSYNEQFF	TGTGCCAGCAGCCGGCAGGGGGGCGGATTTTCCTACAATGAGCAGTTCTTC
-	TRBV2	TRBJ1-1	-	CASSGYGGPGTEAFF	TGTGCCAGCAGTGGTTATGGGGGCCCGGGGACTGAAGCTTTCTTT
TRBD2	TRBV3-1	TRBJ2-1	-	CASSQIAGGLGEQFF	TGTGCCAGCAGCCAGATAGCGGGGGGCCTCGGGGAGCAGTTCTTC
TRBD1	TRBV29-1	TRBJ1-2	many	CSVAGTGAYGYTF	TGCAGCGTTGCCGGGACAGGGGCCTATGGCTACACCTTC
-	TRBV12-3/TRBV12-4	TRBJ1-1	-	CASSLEEPYRAFF	TGTGCCAGCAGTTTAGAGGAACCATACAGAGCTTTCTTT
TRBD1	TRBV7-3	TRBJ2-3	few	CASSFSRGQGSDTQYF	TGTGCCAGCAGCTTTAGCCGGGGACAGGGTTCAGATACGCAGTATTTT
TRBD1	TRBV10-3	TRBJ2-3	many	CAISGGQGETDTQYF	TGTGCCATCAGTGGTGGGCAGGGGGAAACAGATACGCAGTATTTT
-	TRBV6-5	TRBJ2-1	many	CASGHRSGSSYNEQFF	TGTGCCAGCGGCCATAGGTCTGGGAGCTCCTACAATGAGCAGTTCTTC
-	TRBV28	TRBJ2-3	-	CASISVRTDTQYF	TGTGCCAGCATTTCCGTCAGGACAGATACGCAGTATTTT
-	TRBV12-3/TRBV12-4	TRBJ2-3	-	CASSPFGDWTDTQYF	TGTGCCAGCAGCCCCTTCGGGGATTGGACAGATACGCAGTATTTT
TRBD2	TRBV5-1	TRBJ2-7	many	CASSVGGSGALYEQYF	TGCGCCAGCAGCGTGGGCGGTAGCGGGGCTCTCTACGAGCAGTACTTC
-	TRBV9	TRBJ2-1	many	CASSRDNEQFF	TGTGCCAGCAGTAGGGACAATGAGCAGTTCTTC
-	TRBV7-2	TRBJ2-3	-	CASSLDLAVTQYF	TGTGCCAGCAGCTTAGACTTAGCAGTTACGCAGTATTTT
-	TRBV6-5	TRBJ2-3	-	CASSQGGLKLGDTQYF	TGTGCCAGCAGTCAGGGGGGCCTTAAGCTTGGAGATACGCAGTATTTT
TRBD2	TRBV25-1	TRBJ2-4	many	CASSGLGASGGTNIQYF	TGTGCCAGCAGTGGCCTCGGGGCTAGCGGGGGGACAAACATTCAGTACTTC
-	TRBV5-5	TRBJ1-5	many	CASSLTGTPHQPQHF	TGTGCCAGCAGCTTGACCGGGACACCCCATCAGCCCCAGCATTTT
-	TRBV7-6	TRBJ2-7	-	CASSPTTKYEQYF	TGTGCCAGCAGCCCGACAACGAAGTACGAGCAGTACTTC
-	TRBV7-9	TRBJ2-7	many	CASSPGSKSAHEQYF	TGTGCCAGCAGTCCGGGGTCGAAGTCGGCCCACGAGCAGTACTTC
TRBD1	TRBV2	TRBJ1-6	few	CARTRGLDSPLHF	TGTGCCAGGACCAGGGGGCTTGATTCACCCCTCCACTTT
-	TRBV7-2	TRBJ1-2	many	CASSLFGLHYGYTF	TGTGCCAGCAGCTTATTCGGGCTCCACTATGGCTACACCTTC
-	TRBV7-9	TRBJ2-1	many	CASSVDRSNEQFF	TGTGCCAGCAGCGTGGACAGAAGCAATGAGCAGTTCTTC
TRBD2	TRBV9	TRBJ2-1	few	CASSVEEGAGGYNEQFF	TGTGCCAGCAGCGTAGAGGAAGGAGCGGGGGGGTACAATGAGCAGTTCTTC